The text below deals with one T cell receptor beta chain. The antigen remains unidentified. The data belong to a study of blood T cells in healthy people across ages. Findings and caveats of the study: It was held that the diversity estimates obtained from one million T cells were underestimates. Expanded clonotype shifts may have been confounded, as the donors had an unknown CMV status.

The authors drew approximately 9 milliliters of peripheral blood from each donor. A second PCR of roughly 6 to 12 cycles used a sample-barcoded 5' primer and a J-beta primer mix. TCRdb used MiXCR to reprocess the 5' RACE reads, holding one entry per CDR3 protein. The sample carries about 700,000 distinct CDR3 sequences, around 32% recorded once. CDR1 is SGHRS and CDR2 is YFSETQ in the germline V gene. V dropped 0 bases and J dropped 6; count of bases not matched to a gene: 11. CDR3 length: 16 residues. This receptor was taken from a woman over 75 in good health. The chain recombines TRBV5-1 with TRBJ2-7; 8 positions agree with TRBD2. Input material: blood. The CDR3 sequence: CASSLVSGLAGFEQYF. CDR3 DNA: TGCGCCAGCAGCTTGGTCTCGGGGCTAGCGGGTTTCGAGCAGTACTTC.